One and the same sample provided the 2 T cell receptor beta chains below, sequenced in a study of spatial heterogeneity in lung cancer. The time point was: sample taken at primary tumor resection. Without sorting, whole RNA was sequenced from tumor, nontumor lung or frozen PBMC. TCRdb used MiXCR to reprocess the 5' RACE reads, holding one entry per CDR3 protein. The sample comprises under 20,000 distinct CDR3 sequences, approximately 18% of which are singletons, and over 13% rests with the top ten. The sample here was PBMCs, taken at surgery. The receptors originated from a male donor with early-stage non-small cell lung cancer.

In this sample, this clonotype is medium-sized. The CDR3 sequence: CAISSTDSQKLFF. Here the CDR3 DNA reads TGTGCCATCAGTAGCACGGATTCTCAGAAACTGTTTTTT. The chain has TRBV10-3 and TRBJ1-4; D is unresolved. The CDR3 runs 13 residues. In germline, CDR1 is ENHRY, CDR2 SYGVKD. Deletions cut 5 bases from V and 11 bases from J, with 15 bases between.

This chain connects TRBV6-5 to TRBJ1-6, with D unresolved. The CDR3 has 18 amino acids. The germline V gene encodes CDR1 MNHEY and CDR2 SVGAGI. Trimming removed 2 bases from V and 0 bases from J, with 14 bases in between. CDR3 coding DNA: TGTGCCAGCAGTTACCGACCGACACCTAGCTCCTATAATTCACCCCTCCACTTT. This translates into CASSYRPTPSSYNSPLHF.